This T cell receptor (beta chain) comes out of a study of T cells after yellow fever vaccination (dated 2019 in TCRdb). With respect to the entire study: The SMART-Seq v4 Ultra Low Input RNA kit was used to prepare libraries from fractions with low cell numbers. Two healthy male donors made up the cohort, one aged 18 to 29 years and the other aged 30 to 39 years. Blood samples were taken at several timepoints before and after primary and secondary immunization, and bulk PBMC replicates and cell subsets were isolated. To follow T-cell clones before and after primary and booster YFV17D yellow fever vaccination, bulk TCR alpha and beta repertoires were sequenced over time.

Broader findings and caveats from the paper: FACS-sorted repertoires could contain abundant contaminating clonotypes from the bulk population, so computational filtering was required. Only two donors were included in the study, so the extent to which the findings can be generalized is limited. After the booster, most of the clones that had expanded following primary vaccination were detected again (almost 98% of CD4 and around 88% of CD8), which suggests that memory was broadly maintained. Compared with the primary T-cell response, the secondary T-cell response was weaker but faster, peaking on day 5 rather than day 15. A small fraction of clonotypes showed up in both the CD4 and CD8 compartments, probably as a result of convergent recombination.

TCR cDNA was made using 5'RACE template switching, a step that added a universal primer site and unique molecular identifiers. cDNA synthesis was primed from both the TCR alpha and TCR beta constant segments. Two PCR steps were used to amplify libraries, with sample barcodes and sequencing adapters being added in the second step. Sequencing of libraries was performed on Illumina HiSeq 2500 (2x100 bp) or NovaSeq (2x150 bp). As for how the authors treated the data: MIGEC handled demultiplexing of reads and collapsing into UMI consensus sequences, while MiXCR performed V(D)J alignment. Using edgeR on replicate PBMC samples, clonotypes were called vaccine-responding if FDR was below 0.01 and the log2 fold change was above 5 up to day 15. Each bulk clonotype received a CD4 or CD8 identity based on whether the sequenced CD4 or CD8 repertoire contained that clonotype at higher abundance. TCRdb reprocessed the public reads (quality trimming at Q25 with fastp, clone calling with MiXCR) and kept in-frame beta chains. When rows share a CDR3 protein, they turn into one entry using the most common DNA and genes. TCRdb's processing, not the authors', yielded these V and J calls. In all, the sample holds about 300,000 distinct CDR3 sequences, and 6.5% to 8.5% of those were seen once. Of the sample, roughly 19% is held by the ten largest clones.

The sample's treatment or condition label is to be understood as: live attenuated yellow fever vaccine strain. At each blood-draw timepoint, two biological replicates of bulk PBMCs were collected. A standard Ficoll-Paque protocol was used to isolate PBMCs from peripheral blood. TriZol was used to extract RNA from bulk PBMCs, CD4 and CD8 fractions, and dextramer-positive and dextramer-negative fractions. The CDR3 runs 12 amino acids, cysteine and phenylalanine included. Only the CDR3 DNA is retained, 36 bases long and in frame from the first base. V is pared back by 4 bases and J by 5 bases, with 6 bases lying between the germline termini. CDR1 and CDR2, looked up from the germline V gene (reference sequence), are SEHNR and FQNEAQ. This clonotype turned up a few times. There is no known antigen for this receptor. No clone much larger than this one lies a single base away; base qualities are absent.

Sequencing was performed on PBMCs, taken around 45 days after the first yellow fever vaccination. The chain uses TRBV7-9 and TRBJ2-1, with the D gene uncertain. The origin of this receptor is a young man who received the YFV17D yellow fever vaccine. The CDR3 region reads CASSYMNNEQFF. The nucleotide sequence reads as follows: TGTGCCAGCAGCTATATGAACAATGAGCAGTTCTTC. The full variable domain, with segments outside the CDR3 supplied by the reference TRBV7-9 and TRBJ2-1 proteins, appears as DTGVSQNPRHKITKRGQNVTFRCDPISEHNRLYWYRQTLGQGPEFLTYFQNEAQLEKSRLLSDRFSAERPKGSFSTLEIQRTEQGDSAMYLCASSYMNNEQFFGPGTRLTVL.